These 18 T cell receptor beta chains were sequenced from one sample in a study of T cells in Graves' hyperthyroidism and ophthalmopathy. TCR beta CDR3 regions were amplified from RNA. First-round RT-PCR targeting the TCR CDR3 was performed with the HTBI primer set. TCRdb reprocessed the multiplex PCR reads with MiXCR, giving one entry per CDR3 protein. The sample has roughly 170,000 distinct CDR3 sequences, 8% to 9.5% seen once. Material for sequencing was blood. These receptor sequences come from a woman younger than 30 with Graves' hyperthyroidism that later progressed to Graves' ophthalmopathy.

This clonotype showed up many times. The V call is TRBV4-1, the J call TRBJ1-6, with a possible D match to TRBD1 (5 bases). This CDR3 contains 15 residues. Germline V gene lookup returns CDR1 MGHRA and CDR2 YSYEKL. V was cut by 1 base and J by 2 bases, with 6 bases left in between. CDR3 sequence (DNA): TGCGCCAGCAGCCAAGTGGACACCTATAATTCACCCCTCCACTTT. As protein: CASSQVDTYNSPLHF.

In this sample, this clonotype turned up many times. CDR3: CAWSVQTVMGEKLFF. As DNA, the CDR3 is TGTGCCTGGAGTGTACAGACAGTTATGGGTGAAAAACTGTTTTTT. J is TRBJ1-4 and V is TRBV30; possibly TRBD1 for D (5 bases). This CDR3 spans 15 amino acids. V was trimmed by 0 bases and J by 7 bases, leaving 15 bases between them. Germline-derived CDR1 and CDR2 are GTSNPN and SVGIG (reference sequence). Filled out from reference TRBV30 and TRBJ1-4, the complete variable domain reads SQTIHQWPATLVQPVGSPLSLECTVEGTSNPNLYWYRQAAGRGLQLLFYSVGIGQISSEVPQNLSASRPQDRQFILSSKKLLLSDSGFYLCAWSVQTVMGEKLFFGSGTQLSVL.

V is TRBV19 and J is TRBJ2-7; the D gene is possibly TRBD2 (6 bases). Germline V gene lookup returns CDR1 LNHDA and CDR2 SQIVND (reference sequence). V lost 5 bases and J 4 bases, leaving 21 bases between the germline ends. The CDR3 runs 16 residues. The CDR3 spells CASSQRGAAGPYEQYF. CDR3 nucleotide sequence: TGTGCCAGTAGTCAACGCGGGGCCGCCGGGCCTTACGAGCAGTACTTC. The full variable domain, in which reference TRBV19 and TRBJ2-7 provide the parts outside the CDR3, is DGGITQSPKYLFRKEGQNVTLSCEQNLNHDAMYWYRQDPGQGLRLIYYSQIVNDFQKGDIAEGYSVSREKKESFPLTVTSAQKNPTAFYLCASSQRGAAGPYEQYFGPGTRLTVT.

In this sample, this clonotype turned up many times. CDR3 region: CASSQEGRSRNEQFF. In DNA form, the CDR3 reads TGTGCCAGCAGCCAAGAGGGGAGGTCACGGAATGAGCAGTTCTTC. V and J are TRBV3-1 and TRBJ2-1; possibly TRBD2 for D (6 bases). Germline V CDR1 and CDR2: LGHDT, YNNKEL (reference sequence). This CDR3 is built from 15 residues. The V end was cut by 0 bases, the J end by 7 bases, with 13 bases between.

This clonotype was picked up many times. The chain employs TRBV6-1 and TRBJ2-5; D possibly corresponds to TRBD1 (6 bases). V shed 5 bases and J shed 0 bases, with 13 bases lying between them. The CDR3 is 15 residues long. Germline V lookup: CDR1 MNHNS, CDR2 SASEGT. CDR3 sequence (DNA): TGTGCCAGCAGTTTTTTGGGACAAAACCAAGAGACCCAGTACTTC. The encoded protein is CASSFLGQNQETQYF.

Many counts were recorded for this clonotype. This chain joins TRBV12-3 or TRBV12-4 and TRBJ1-2, with D possibly TRBD1 on 5 matching bases. The CDR3 is made up of 11 amino acids. V lost 6 bases and J 12 bases, leaving 14 bases between the germline ends. The CDR3 coding sequence is TGTGCCAGCAGCCGACAGCATCTACACACCTTC. Its protein product is CASSRQHLHTF.

This chain joins TRBV12-3 or TRBV12-4 and TRBJ1-5; TRBD1 matches at 7 bases. This CDR3 is 17 amino acids long. After removal of 3 bases from V and 3 bases from J, the junction contained 11 bases not matched to a gene. In DNA form, the CDR3 reads TGTGCCAGCAGTTTTAACCGGGGGGGACAGCTCAATCAGCCCCAGCATTTT. Its protein is CASSFNRGGQLNQPQHF.

V gene TRBV12-5 combines with J gene TRBJ1-1; a possible D gene is TRBD1 (5 bases). CDR3 length: 13 amino acids. The germline CDR1 and CDR2 sequences are LGHNT and FRNRAP. The V end was cut by 3 bases, the J end by 5 bases, with 10 bases between. CDR3 in DNA: TGTGCTAGTGGTTTAGGGGAAAGAACTGAAGCTTTCTTT. Its translation is CASGLGERTEAFF.

This chain connects TRBV15 to TRBJ2-7, with D uncertain. The CDR3 spans 13 residues. V lost 0 bases to trimming and J lost 7 bases, with 10 bases between them. Germline V CDR1 and CDR2: LNHNV, YYDKDF (reference sequence). CDR3 residues: CATSRDPRPEQYF. CDR3 DNA sequence: TGTGCCACCAGCAGAGATCCGAGACCAGAGCAGTACTTC.

V is TRBV28 and J is TRBJ2-7, with 8 bases fitting TRBD2. The CDR3 is 16 amino acids. Germline V gene sequence: CDR1 MDHEN, CDR2 SYDVKM. V lost 5 bases to trimming and J lost 1 base; unmatched junction nucleotides: 10. The CDR3 DNA reads as TGTGCCAGCAGTGGAAGCGGGAGCGGACGATCCTACGAGCAGTACTTC. It specifies CASSGSGSGRSYEQYF.

The V gene is TRBV7-9, the J gene TRBJ2-7, with D possibly called TRBD1 or TRBD2 (6 bases each). Germline CDR1 and CDR2: SEHNR and FQNEAQ (reference sequence). This CDR3 is 18 amino acids long. Trimming left V 1 base short and J 4 bases short, with 23 bases between. The CDR3, as DNA: TGTGCCAGCAGCTTAGGAGGGTTTAGGGGGAGCGGGCCTTACGAGCAGTACTTC. Residues: CASSLGGFRGSGPYEQYF.

This clonotype showed up many times. The chain is built from TRBV20-1 and TRBJ2-5, with TRBD2 identical over 10 bases. Looked up from germline, CDR1 is DFQATT and CDR2 is SNEGSKA (reference sequence). The trim removed 2 bases at V and 5 bases at J, leaving 5 bases unmatched. This CDR3 has 14 amino acids. In DNA form, the CDR3 reads TGCAGTGCTAGACTAGCGGGAGCCCGGGAGACCCAGTACTTC. Protein sequence: CSARLAGARETQYF.

This clonotype was counted at least ten times. The V call is TRBV6-1, the J call TRBJ2-3; TRBD1 matches at 7 bases. With V trimmed by 5 bases and J by 0 bases, 8 bases remained unmatched. The CDR3 is 16 residues long. Germline CDR1 is MNHNS and CDR2 is SASEGT. The CDR3: CASSNRQGVSTDTQYF. The CDR3 nucleotides read TGTGCCAGCAGTAATCGACAGGGCGTTAGCACAGATACGCAGTATTTT.

The CDR3 is CASSQVTGGDEKLFF. For the CDR3, the DNA is TGCGCCAGCAGCCAAGTAACAGGGGGCGATGAAAAACTGTTTTTT. The chain combines TRBV4-1 with TRBJ1-4; 9 bases are a match to TRBD1. V dropped 1 base and J dropped 6; count of bases not matched to a gene: 3. The CDR3 runs to 15 residues. Germline V gene data show CDR1 as MGHRA and CDR2 as YSYEKL.

This clonotype was detected ten times or more. The chain links TRBV28 to TRBJ1-2, with 8 bases matching TRBD1. V lost 1 base, J lost 7 bases, and 8 bases stayed unmatched. Per the germline V gene, CDR1 is MDHEN and CDR2 is SYDVKM. This CDR3 spans 15 amino acids. The CDR3 region has the DNA TGTGCCAGCAGTTTATACAGGGGGTCGGATTTTGGCTACACCTTC. Its translation: CASSLYRGSDFGYTF.

The table lists this clonotype with many counts. The chain is built from TRBV6-1 and TRBJ1-1, with TRBD1 as a possible D gene (5 bases). V shed 7 bases and J shed 5 bases, with 14 bases lying between them. The CDR3 runs 13 residues. The V gene's germline CDR1 is MNHNS and CDR2 SASEGT. CDR3 protein: CASTPTEATEAFF. The CDR3 nucleotides are TGTGCCAGCACCCCGACAGAGGCTACTGAAGCTTTCTTT.

This clonotype was detected a few times. The CDR3 loop reads CASSLVSEFSGNTIYF. The CDR3 DNA reads TGCGCCAGCAGCTTGGTCTCGGAGTTCTCTGGAAACACCATATATTTT. The chain employs TRBV5-1 and TRBJ1-3; D is unclear. Germline loops: CDR1 SGHRS, CDR2 YFSETQ. V lost 0 bases and J lost 0, with 10 bases in between. There are 16 residues in the CDR3.

A few counts support this clonotype. The rearrangement links TRBV10-3 to TRBJ2-3, with 11 bases matching TRBD1. J was trimmed by 4 bases and V by 3 bases; bases with no gene match: 6. This CDR3 has 16 amino acids. CDR1 ENHRY and CDR2 SYGVKD come from the germline V gene. In DNA, the CDR3 is TGTGCCATCAGTGAAGAGCCGGGACAGGGGGCAGATACGCAGTATTTT. Translating gives CAISEEPGQGADTQYF.